One and the same sample provided the 21 T cell receptor beta chains below, sequenced in a study of blood T cells in healthy people across ages (dated by TCRdb to between 2014 and 2017). Library preparation employed 5' RACE. Sequencer: Illumina HiSeq 2500. A second roughly 6 to 12 cycle PCR used a sample-barcoded 5' primer and a J-beta primer mix. Starting from the raw public reads, TCRdb applied fastp trimming at Q25, assembled clones with MiXCR and retained in-frame beta chains. A single entry per CDR3 protein holds the most common genes and DNA from its merged rows. A total of 1.5 million to 2 million distinct CDR3 sequences appear in this sample, roughly 50% of them only once. The biggest ten clones account for less than 2.5% of the sample. The sequenced material came from blood. The receptors originated from a woman aged 40 to 50 in good health.

The chain uses TRBV6-5 and TRBJ1-1; 7 bases line up with TRBD1. The CDR3 totals 11 residues. Germline V gene data show CDR1 as MNHEY and CDR2 as SVGAGI. The junction had 3 bases not matched to a gene; V was cut back by 7 bases and J by 7 bases. DNA of the CDR3: TGTGCCAGCACCAACAGGGGTGAAGCTTTCTTT. Amino acids: CASTNRGEAFF.

This clonotype was observed a few times. The gene calls are TRBV27 and TRBJ1-6; D gene ambiguous. V was shortened by 8 bases and J by 3 bases, with 5 bases between the two germline ends. Germline CDR1 is MNHEY and CDR2 is SMNVEV (reference sequence). The CDR3 extends over 12 amino acids. Written as DNA, the CDR3 is TGTGCCAGCTCGATCTATAATTCACCCCTCCACTTT. Its protein is CASSIYNSPLHF.

This clonotype was counted a few times. The rearrangement links TRBV6-2 or TRBV6-3 to TRBJ2-7; 9 nucleotides line up with TRBD1. The CDR3 spans 19 residues. V dropped 4 bases and J dropped 0; count of bases not matched to a gene: 16. Germline V lookup: CDR1 MNHEY, CDR2 SVGEGT. This chain's CDR3 is CASSFQAGQGTYSSYEQYF. In DNA form, the CDR3 reads TGTGCCAGCAGTTTCCAGGCCGGACAGGGGACTTATAGCTCCTACGAGCAGTACTTC.

The J gene is TRBJ2-7, the V gene TRBV28; D may be TRBD2 (6 bases). The CDR3 runs to 17 residues. CDR1 and CDR2 from the germline V gene are MDHEN and SYDVKM. V was clipped by 5 bases and J by 7 bases, with 27 bases between them. CDR3 in amino acids: CASSPAGWAGLYNEQYF. The CDR3 bases are TGTGCCAGCAGTCCCGCAGGTTGGGCGGGGCTTTACAATGAGCAGTACTTC. The complete variable domain, with remaining parts taken from reference TRBV28 and TRBJ2-7, reads DVKVTQSSRYLVKRTGEKVFLECVQDMDHENMFWYRQDPGLGLRLIYFSYDVKMKEKGDIPEGYSVSREKKERFSLILESASTNQTSMYLCASSPAGWAGLYNEQYFGPGTRLTVT.

The V gene is TRBV29-1, the J gene TRBJ2-5; perhaps D is TRBD1 or TRBD2 (5 bases each). V lost 3 bases, J lost 5 bases, and 13 bases lay in between. CDR1 SQVTM and CDR2 ANQGSEA come from the germline V gene. CDR3 length: 13 amino acids. Here the CDR3 reads CSVDEGRRETQYF. The CDR3 nucleotides are TGCAGCGTTGATGAGGGGCGGCGGGAGACCCAGTACTTC. Using reference TRBV29-1 and TRBJ2-5 for the parts outside the CDR3, the full variable domain is SAVISQKPSRDICQRGTSLTIQCQVDSQVTMMFWYRQQPGQSLTLIATANQGSEATYESGFVIDKFPISRPNLTFSTLTVSNMSPEDSSIYLCSVDEGRRETQYFGPGTRLLVL.

In this sample, this clonotype turned up a few times. The chain has TRBV6-5 and TRBJ1-4, with no clear D. V shed 0 bases and J shed 0 bases, with 8 bases lying between them. CDR3 length: 16 residues. Germline lookup yields CDR1 MNHEY and CDR2 SVGAGI. As DNA, the CDR3 is TGTGCCAGCAGTTACTCGATTTTAGCAACTAATGAAAAACTGTTTTTT. It encodes CASSYSILATNEKLFF.

The rearrangement joins TRBV7-2 to TRBJ2-3; no reliable D call. Germline V lookup: CDR1 SGHTA, CDR2 FQGNSA. Trimming removed 1 base at V and 0 bases at J, with 14 bases between. The CDR3 length is 17 residues. The CDR3 spells CASSLGRPSTSTDTQYF. The CDR3 DNA reads TGTGCCAGCAGCTTAGGTCGTCCCAGTACTAGCACAGATACGCAGTATTTT.

CDR3 region: CATSRDPPFSLLSGGANEQFF. CDR3 in DNA: TGTGCCACCAGCAGAGATCCCCCCTTTAGCCTTCTTAGCGGGGGGGCCAATGAGCAGTTCTTC. The V gene is TRBV15, the J gene TRBJ2-1; 11 positions agree with TRBD2. The CDR3 totals 21 residues. Germline-derived CDR1 and CDR2 are LNHNV and YYDKDF (reference sequence). Trimming cost V 0 bases and J 6 bases; bases outside gene matches: 19. Using reference TRBV15 and TRBJ2-1 for the parts outside the CDR3, the full variable domain is DAMVIQNPRYQVTQFGKPVTLSCSQTLNHNVMYWYQQKSSQAPKLLFHYYDKDFNNEADTPDNFQSRRPNTSFCFLDIRSPGLGDTAMYLCATSRDPPFSLLSGGANEQFFGPGTRLTVL.

The chain couples TRBV12-5 to TRBJ2-1, with D maybe TRBD2 (6 bases). The length of the CDR3 is 16 residues. CDR1 and CDR2 from the germline V gene are LGHNT and FRNRAP. V was trimmed by 8 bases and J by 0 bases, leaving 17 bases between them. The CDR3 loop reads CASSLGTGDSYNEQFF. The CDR3 DNA reads as TGTGCTAGTTCGTTGGGGACGGGGGACTCCTACAATGAGCAGTTCTTC. Based on the CDR3 plus reference TRBV12-5 and TRBJ2-1, the full variable domain is DARVTQTPRHKVTEMGQEVTMRCQPILGHNTVFWYRQTMMQGLELLAYFRNRAPLDDSGMPKDRFSAEMPDATLATLKIQPSEPRDSAVYFCASSLGTGDSYNEQFFGPGTRLTVL.

The chain combines TRBV6-6 with TRBJ2-7; weak D call: TRBD1 (5 bases). The J call may be wrong; the DNA end is better matched by TRBJ2-5. This CDR3 contains 16 residues. Per germline, CDR1 MNHNY and CDR2 SVGAGI (reference sequence). This CDR3 reads CASSYSNQGQGKTQYF. The CDR3 DNA reads as TGTGCCAGCAGTTACTCGAATCAGGGCCAGGGAAAGACCCAGTACTTC.

This chain joins TRBV27 and TRBJ1-6; tentative D call: TRBD1 (6 bases). V was clipped by 5 bases and J by 7 bases, with 12 bases between them. Germline lookup yields CDR1 MNHEY and CDR2 SMNVEV (reference sequence). There are 14 residues in the CDR3. This CDR3 reads CASSGQYDNSPLHF. CDR3 bases: TGTGCCAGCAGTGGACAGTACGACAATTCACCCCTCCACTTT.

This rearrangement joins TRBV20-1 to TRBJ1-2; D is perhaps TRBD1 (5 bases). CDR1 and CDR2 (germline): DFQATT, SNEGSKA (reference sequence). Trimming stripped 3 bases from V and 2 bases from J, with 10 bases between. The CDR3 sequence is 13 residues long. The CDR3 DNA sequence: TGCAGTGCTAGGACAGCGTTCAACTATGGCTACACCTTC. This sequence encodes CSARTAFNYGYTF.

This clonotype has only one observation. This chain connects TRBV10-3 to TRBJ2-3, with D perhaps matching TRBD1 or TRBD2 (5 bases each). Germline-derived CDR1 and CDR2 are ENHRY and SYGVKD. This CDR3 spans 15 amino acids. V lost 6 bases, J lost 2 bases, and 15 bases lay in between. The CDR3 region is CAIRQQGPYTDTQYF. CDR3 DNA: TGTGCCATCAGACAGCAGGGACCTTACACAGATACGCAGTATTTT.

This chain links TRBV7-2 with TRBJ2-5, with D unclear. The CDR3 loop spans 14 amino acids. V gave up 4 bases and J gave up 3 bases, with 12 bases separating them. Germline V gives CDR1 SGHTA, CDR2 FQGNSA. DNA for the CDR3: TGTGCCAGCAGCTCTAGGGTTGGGAAAGAGACCCAGTACTTC. Its protein is CASSSRVGKETQYF.

The chain combines TRBV15 with TRBJ2-7, with 9 bases fitting TRBD1. Trimming at V came to 5 bases and at J to 7 bases, leaving 9 bases not matched to a gene. Germline CDR1 and CDR2: LNHNV and YYDKDF (reference sequence). The CDR3 extends over 14 amino acids. DNA of the CDR3: TGTGCCACCAGCCTCGGGACAGGGTTTGGGGAGCAGTACTTC. Protein sequence: CATSLGTGFGEQYF. The full variable domain, completed using reference TRBV15 and TRBJ2-7, is DAMVIQNPRYQVTQFGKPVTLSCSQTLNHNVMYWYQQKSSQAPKLLFHYYDKDFNNEADTPDNFQSRRPNTSFCFLDIRSPGLGDTAMYLCATSLGTGFGEQYFGPGTRLTVT.

V usage is TRBV6-1 and J usage is TRBJ2-6; D may be TRBD1 (7 bases). This CDR3 comprises 18 residues. Trimming pared 6 bases from V and 0 bases from J, leaving 18 bases between. Per germline, CDR1 MNHNS and CDR2 SASEGT. The CDR3 DNA reads TGTGCCAGCAGACTCAGGGGGGCCGACAACTCTGGGGCCAACGTCCTGACTTTC. Translation: CASRLRGADNSGANVLTF.

This clonotype has more than one count but fewer than ten. The chain has TRBV24-1 and TRBJ1-2; D is uncertain. The CDR3 has 16 amino acids. Germline loops: CDR1 KGHDR, CDR2 SFDVKD. Between the trimmed V and J ends, which lost 5 bases and 4 bases, there was a span of 19 bases. The CDR3 coding sequence is TGTGCCACCAGTGCCTCATTGGGGTCAGACGCCTATGGCTACACCTTC. It codes for CATSASLGSDAYGYTF.

This chain connects TRBV7-9 to TRBJ1-5; tentatively, D is TRBD1 (5 bases). Trimming stripped 3 bases from V and 3 bases from J, with 15 bases between. Per the germline V gene, CDR1 is SEHNR and CDR2 is FQNEAQ (reference sequence). This CDR3 region has 16 residues. The CDR3 is CASSFDRAGFNQPQHF. CDR3 nucleotides: TGTGCCAGCAGCTTTGATAGGGCAGGGTTCAATCAGCCCCAGCATTTT.

This sequence joins TRBV4-3 and TRBJ2-5, with D perhaps given as TRBD1 or TRBD2 (5 bases each). With 0 bases removed from V and 9 bases from J, the gap between germline ends came to 17 bases. CDR3 length: 15 amino acids. Per germline, CDR1 LGHNA and CDR2 YSLEER. The CDR3 DNA sequence: TGCGCCAGCAGCCAAGACCTTCGGGGAGAAGGGGCCCAGTACTTC. The encoded protein is CASSQDLRGEGAQYF.

Remarks on this clonotype: An end of the junction does not agree with germline; a read error may underlie this. The CDR3 here is CASSQGQGHFSDNEQFF. The CDR3 bases are TGCGCCAGTAGCCAAGGACAGGGTCATTTTTCCGACAATGAGCAGTTCTTC. The V call is TRBV4-1, the J call TRBJ2-1, with 8 bases lining up with TRBD1. The germline V gene has CDR1 MGHRA and CDR2 YSYEKL. This CDR3 is 17 amino acids long.

The sample holds a few counts of this clonotype. This chain uses TRBV5-1 with TRBJ2-4; 8 bases are a match to TRBD1. CDR3 size: 16 residues. Germline loops: CDR1 SGHRS, CDR2 YFSETQ. The J segment lost 3 bases and the V segment lost 8 bases, leaving 13 bases of the junction unmatched. CDR3 DNA: TGCGCCAGTAGCCTACGACAGGGGAAAGACAAAAACATTCAGTACTTC. Translating gives CASSLRQGKDKNIQYF. The complete variable domain, with remaining parts taken from reference TRBV5-1 and TRBJ2-4, reads KAGVTQTPRYLIKTRGQQVTLSCSPISGHRSVSWYQQTPGQGLQFLFEYFSETQRNKGNFPGRFSGRQFSNSRSEMNVSTLELGDSALYLCASSLRQGKDKNIQYFGAGTRLSVL.